The present T cell receptor (beta chain) was sequenced within a study of blood T cell repertoires in COVID-19 (dated by TCRdb to about 2020). About the full investigation: The collaborator samples originated in the United States, Italy and Spain and spanned the acute and convalescent phases of COVID-19. The prospective study material was composed of cDNA or gDNA derived from T cells, B-cell-depleted T cells, or PBMCs. The dataset comprised deeply sampled blood TCRbeta repertoires from subjects exposed to, actively infected with, or recovered from COVID-19. A freely available public database, intended as a resource for researchers studying the immune response to SARS-CoV-2, is where the repertoires were released. The samples were drawn from the first 160 participants of the ongoing ImmuneRACE study and from 1,254 subjects provided by 6 global collaborators. A de-identified subject ID, COVID-19 status, age in years and sex were almost always included in the sample metadata. Where available, HLA class I and class II types were taken from metadata supplied by the sample provider and were not determined by assay-based typing.

The immunoSEQ Assay, a bias-controlled multiplex PCR, was used to amplify TCRbeta CDR3 regions from genomic DNA. The published analysis was carried out like this. The number of nucleated cells in each sample was estimated by amplification of reference gene primers within the assay. To quantify the absolute abundance of each unique TCRbeta CDR3 rearrangement, sequence reads were collapsed and filtered. For each sample, productive Simpson clonality was calculated by taking the square root of Simpson's diversity index across productive rearrangements. This immuneACCESS table, as held by TCRdb, lists in-frame sequences with V and J called but not all clones. Of the missing ones, under half trace to an unresolved V gene in checked studies; the others have no known cause. Clone size and the V and J calls come from that table; the DNA yielded D and trimming. Present in this sample are tens of thousands of clones, roughly 86% of which were seen just once. Around 4.5% of the sample is taken by the ten largest.

V lost 4 bases and J lost 0 bases; the stretch between them is 15 bases long. The germline V gene supplies CDR1 MNHNS and CDR2 SASEGT. From the cysteine up to the phenylalanine, the CDR3 has a length of 16 residues. Only CDR3 DNA remains: 48 bases, in frame from the first base. Whole blood was collected in K2EDTA tubes by collaborating institutions according to the institutions' own protocols. For TCRbeta analysis, collaborator samples were shipped as frozen whole blood, as isolated PBMCs, or as DNA extracted from either sample type. To note about this clone: Its recognized antigen is unknown. Base qualities are not provided; no much larger clone lies one nucleotide away.

Overall study results and their limits: Clinical and demographic metadata were provided uncurated, with the amount varying by source and participant.

The V gene is TRBV6-1 and the J gene is TRBJ2-5; tentative D gene TRBD2, with 7 bases matching. This TCR was recovered from a man aged 50-59 years with active or convalescent COVID-19. The sample consisted of peripheral blood. The sequenced DNA: TGTGCCAGCAGTGGGGGGGGCAGGGAAAACCAAGAGACCCAGTACTTC. This is translated as CASSGGGRENQETQYF.